This record concerns one T cell receptor beta chain sequence. What it binds is not known. Both 60 Vbeta primers and 13 Jbeta primers went into the PCR. The assay was immunoSEQ multiplex PCR, and TCRdb's table has in-frame clones only and misses some. This sample contains roughly 110,000 clones. The CDR3 sequence is 12 residues long. In germline, CDR1 is GTSNPN, CDR2 SVGIG (reference sequence). Trimming took 5 bases from V and 5 from J, leaving 12 bases between them. This sample stems from a study of cytomegalovirus exposure and HLA in healthy donors. The study's findings and limits: A later analysis found that most CMV-associated TCR beta chains appeared HLA-restricted. The classifier reportedly diagnosed cytomegalovirus status with high specificity and sensitivity. Earlier findings revealed that most TCR beta V segments proved productive either about 87% or about 30% of the time. A few CMV-associated chains were confirmed in vitro to be specific for CMV antigens.

The V and J genes are TRBV30 and TRBJ2-5; a weak D match, TRBD1 (5 bases). The receptor comes from a man aged 35 to 55 in good health and CMV-seropositive. The specimen was PBMCs. The CDR3 DNA sequence: TGTGCCTGGGGAAGGGGTAGTGAGACCCAGTACTTC. This codes for CAWGRGSETQYF.